The 32 T cell receptor beta chains reported below all come from one sample, sequenced in a study of CD8 T cells in Susac syndrome. The authors reverse transcribed about 0.45 to 1 ug RNA with random hexamers. Using its own MiXCR run on the immunoSEQ multiplex PCR reads, TCRdb lists one record per CDR3 protein. Here the sample spans around 200,000 distinct CDR3 sequences, roughly 95% being singletons. The sample comprised CD4+ T cells from PBMCs. These receptors all come from a human donor in good health.

V and J are TRBV12-3 or TRBV12-4 and TRBJ1-5; TRBD1 matches 7 bases. Trimming took 7 bases from V and 3 from J; bases not matched to a gene: 3. This CDR3 is 13 amino acids long. CDR3 bases: TGTGCCAGCAAAGGACAGGTCAATCAGCCCCAGCATTTT. Translation gives CASKGQVNQPQHF.

The chain combines TRBV3-1 with TRBJ1-5; D perhaps matches TRBD1 (5 bases). There are 13 residues in the CDR3. With 3 bases removed from V and 4 bases from J, the gap between germline ends came to 7 bases. CDR1 is LGHDT and CDR2 is YNNKEL in the germline V gene (reference sequence). The CDR3 region is CASSHGGNQPQHF. The CDR3 bases are TGTGCCAGCAGCCATGGGGGGAATCAGCCCCAGCATTTT.

This clonotype appeared a single time. This chain joins TRBV7-2 and TRBJ2-7, with no clear D. The CDR3 loop spans 11 amino acids. The V gene's germline CDR1 is SGHTA and CDR2 FQGNSA. Trimming removed 6 bases from V and 3 bases from J, with 6 bases in between. CDR3 protein: CASRGNYEQYF. The DNA for the CDR3 is TGTGCCAGCAGGGGGAACTACGAGCAGTACTTC.

The V and J genes are TRBV30 and TRBJ1-5; 8 bases map to TRBD1. The CDR3 runs 16 residues. The ends lost 0 bases at V and 6 bases at J; junction bases unmatched: 10. Germline loops: CDR1 GTSNPN, CDR2 SVGIG (reference sequence). The CDR3 spells CAWSVPRTGPTQPQHF. As DNA, the CDR3 is TGTGCCTGGAGTGTACCGCGGACAGGGCCTACTCAGCCCCAGCATTTT.

The V and J genes are TRBV20-1 and TRBJ2-4; maybe TRBD2 (5 bases). Germline V gene sequence: CDR1 DFQATT, CDR2 SNEGSKA (reference sequence). The CDR3 is made up of 11 amino acids. With 8 bases removed from V and 3 bases from J, the gap between germline ends came to 8 bases. The CDR3 sequence: CSTRVKNIQYF. The CDR3 DNA is TGCAGTACGAGGGTCAAAAACATTCAGTACTTC.

The V call is TRBV2, the J call TRBJ2-1; 12 nucleotides line up with TRBD2. The CDR3 covers 13 residues. Germline lookup yields CDR1 SNHLY and CDR2 FYNNEI. The J segment lost 14 bases and the V segment lost 3 bases, leaving 5 bases of the junction unmatched. In DNA, the CDR3 is TGTGCCAGCAGTGATGGTCTAGCGGGGGGGGAGTTCTTC. It encodes CASSDGLAGGEFF.

The genes are TRBV9 and TRBJ2-3, with D perhaps TRBD1 (6 bases). CDR3 length: 13 residues. Between the trimmed V and J ends, which lost 2 bases and 7 bases, there was a span of 11 bases. Germline loops: CDR1 SGDLS, CDR2 YYNGEE. CDR3 nucleotides: TGTGCCAGCAGCGTTCTGGGACAATATACGCAGTATTTT. It specifies CASSVLGQYTQYF.

This sequence joins TRBV28 and TRBJ1-4; D is unclear. The CDR3 contains 10 residues. The V gene's germline CDR1 is MDHEN and CDR2 SYDVKM. The V gene lost 6 bases and the J gene lost 5 bases, with 1 base spanning the gap. The CDR3: CASRNEKLFF. The CDR3 DNA reads as TGTGCCAGCAGGAATGAAAAACTGTTTTTT.

The chain uses TRBV2 and TRBJ2-5, with D possibly TRBD1 on 6 matching bases. The V end lost 7 bases, the J end lost 0 bases, and 6 bases lay between the germline ends. CDR1 and CDR2 from the germline V gene are SNHLY and FYNNEI. The CDR3 has 12 residues. The CDR3 region is CASNRDQETQYF. The CDR3 region has the DNA TGTGCCAGCAACAGGGACCAAGAGACCCAGTACTTC.

This chain joins TRBV15 and TRBJ1-5; D is unclear. This CDR3 spans 13 amino acids. V dropped 0 bases and J dropped 4 bases, with 4 bases sitting between them. CDR1 and CDR2 (germline): LNHNV, YYDKDF (reference sequence). DNA for the CDR3: TGTGCCACCAGCAGAGATCGGAATCAGCCCCAGCATTTT. It encodes CATSRDRNQPQHF.

The chain links TRBV11-2 to TRBJ1-1; TRBD1 might be the D (6 bases). The length of the CDR3 is 14 residues. The germline gives CDR1 SGHAT, CDR2 FQNNGV. Trimming cost V 5 bases and J 0 bases, with 10 bases left between them. The CDR3 DNA reads as TGTGCCAGCAGCGCGACAGGAATGAACACTGAAGCTTTCTTT. This encodes CASSATGMNTEAFF.

This clonotype has only one observation. The chain couples TRBV29-1 to TRBJ1-5; D gene uncertain. Deletions cut 5 bases from V and 5 bases from J, with 10 bases between. Germline assignment: CDR1 SQVTM and CDR2 ANQGSEA. The CDR3 is made up of 12 amino acids. The CDR3 here is CSVRTEDQPQHF. The DNA for the CDR3 is TGCAGCGTTCGAACCGAAGATCAGCCCCAGCATTTT.

This chain joins TRBV5-6 and TRBJ2-7; 10 nucleotides align to TRBD1. Trimming at V came to 3 bases and at J to 9 bases, leaving 6 bases not matched to a gene. CDR3 length: 13 amino acids. Germline V gene lookup returns CDR1 SGHDT and CDR2 YYEEEE. Here the CDR3 reads CASSYGQGVGQYV. In DNA, the CDR3 is TGTGCCAGCAGCTACGGACAGGGGGTCGGGCAGTACGTC.

The rearrangement links TRBV9 to TRBJ1-1; D remains unclear. The V end was cut by 4 bases, the J end by 1 base, with 14 bases between. CDR3 size: 15 residues. Germline CDR1 and CDR2: SGDLS and YYNGEE. CDR3 coding DNA: TGTGCCAGCAGCCCCAGCTGGGTAGGGAACACTGAAGCTTTCTTT. This codes for CASSPSWVGNTEAFF.

The chain combines TRBV15 with TRBJ1-5; D gene unclear. Germline V gene lookup returns CDR1 LNHNV and CDR2 YYDKDF (reference sequence). The CDR3 spans 14 residues. V shed 0 bases and J shed 4 bases, with 7 bases lying between them. The CDR3 region is CATSRDPRNQPQHF. The CDR3 region has the DNA TGTGCCACCAGCAGAGATCCTAGGAATCAGCCCCAGCATTTT.

The genes are TRBV20-1 and TRBJ2-1, with D possibly being TRBD1 or TRBD2 (5 bases each). V was clipped by 6 bases and J by 12 bases, with 15 bases between them. Germline V lookup: CDR1 DFQATT, CDR2 SNEGSKA (reference sequence). This CDR3 contains 11 residues. The CDR3 DNA follows: TGCAGTGCCCGAGGGGCGGTCTTGCAGTTCTTC. Protein: CSARGAVLQFF.

The chain recombines TRBV7-9 with TRBJ1-6; D unresolved. Germline V gives CDR1 SEHNR, CDR2 FQNEAQ (reference sequence). This CDR3 contains 14 residues. Trimming took 5 bases from V and 9 from J, leaving 14 bases between them. In DNA, the CDR3 is TGTGCCAGCAGCCAGACGGTGGTAACTTCACCCCTCCACTTT. This translates into CASSQTVVTSPLHF.

The chain links TRBV3-1 to TRBJ2-3; D is unresolved. CDR3 size: 13 residues. The V end was cut by 6 bases, the J end by 1 base, with 8 bases between. The germline V gene has CDR1 LGHDT and CDR2 YNNKEL (reference sequence). CDR3 protein: CASRTRGTDTQYF. The CDR3, as DNA: TGTGCCAGCAGGACACGGGGCACAGATACGCAGTATTTT.

V and J are TRBV2 and TRBJ2-5; D ambiguous. The V end lost 0 bases, the J end lost 2 bases, and 10 bases lay between the germline ends. CDR3 length: 15 amino acids. Germline V gene sequence: CDR1 SNHLY, CDR2 FYNNEI. The CDR3 DNA reads TGTGCCAGCAGTGAAGCTAGAACAAGGCAAGAGACCCAGTACTTC. This encodes CASSEARTRQETQYF. Together with reference TRBV2 and TRBJ2-5, the CDR3 gives the full variable domain: EPEVTQTPSHQVTQMGQEVILRCVPISNHLYFYWYRQILGQKVEFLVSFYNNEISEKSEIFDDQFSVERPDGSNFTLKIRSTKLEDSAMYFCASSEARTRQETQYFGPGTRLLVL.

The V gene is TRBV7-2, the J gene TRBJ2-7, with a tentative D call TRBD2 (5 bases). Germline lookup yields CDR1 SGHTA and CDR2 FQGNSA. Trimming stripped 6 bases from V and 3 bases from J, with 9 bases between. CDR3 length: 12 amino acids. CDR3 DNA: TGTGCCAGCAGACTAGTAGGCTACGAGCAGTACTTC. Encoded protein: CASRLVGYEQYF.

This clonotype was detected once. The V call is TRBV14, the J call TRBJ2-5; D ambiguous. The CDR3 covers 18 residues. Germline-derived CDR1 and CDR2 are SGHDN and FVKESK. V was trimmed by 0 bases and J by 0 bases, leaving 17 bases between them. The CDR3 coding sequence is TGTGCCAGCAGCCAAGATCTACGTACGGGCTCGTACCAAGAGACCCAGTACTTC. Its translation: CASSQDLRTGSYQETQYF.

V is TRBV29-1 and J is TRBJ1-2; TRBD1 aligns across 9 bases. V shed 6 bases, J shed 8 bases, and the junction held 7 bases outside the gene matches. Germline V gene lookup returns CDR1 SQVTM and CDR2 ANQGSEA. The CDR3 covers 12 residues. CDR3 sequence reads: CSVATGGWGYTF. CDR3 DNA: TGCAGCGTCGCTACAGGGGGCTGGGGCTACACCTTC.

This sequence joins TRBV6-6 and TRBJ1-1, with D possibly TRBD1 on 5 matching bases. V was clipped by 7 bases and J by 1 base, with 19 bases between them. Looked up from germline, CDR1 is MNHNY and CDR2 is SVGAGI (reference sequence). This CDR3 is built from 16 residues. The CDR3 DNA reads TGTGCCAGCACCCCCCAGGGAACGGGGGGGAACACTGAAGCTTTCTTT. Its protein product is CASTPQGTGGNTEAFF.

The chain carries TRBV20-1 and TRBJ2-5; no clear D. The V and J ends lost 5 bases and 5 bases respectively, with 12 bases between them. CDR1 is DFQATT, CDR2 SNEGSKA, per germline (reference sequence). CDR3 size: 12 residues. The CDR3 spells CSARLRSETQYF. CDR3 DNA sequence: TGCAGTGCTCGTCTACGCAGTGAGACCCAGTACTTC.

J is TRBJ2-2 and V is TRBV12-3 or TRBV12-4; D not certain. V lost 5 bases to trimming and J lost 6 bases, with 4 bases between them. The CDR3 extends over 11 amino acids. For the CDR3, the DNA is TGTGCCAGCAGTAGGGCCGGGGAGCTGTTTTTT. It specifies CASSRAGELFF.

The V call is TRBV28, the J call TRBJ1-2, with D hard to call. There are 13 residues in the CDR3. V lost 6 bases to trimming and J lost 2 bases, with 10 bases between them. The germline gives CDR1 MDHEN, CDR2 SYDVKM. CDR3 nucleotide sequence: TGTGCCAGCAGGACCGACGGGAACTATGGCTACACCTTC. Residues: CASRTDGNYGYTF.

The rearrangement links TRBV3-1 to TRBJ2-5; D not certain. V was pared by 3 bases and J by 4 bases, with 12 bases between. The V gene's germline CDR1 is LGHDT and CDR2 YNNKEL (reference sequence). The length of the CDR3 is 14 residues. The CDR3 sequence is CASSHPGGLETQYF. In DNA form, the CDR3 reads TGTGCCAGCAGCCATCCCGGCGGTTTAGAGACCCAGTACTTC.

This rearrangement joins TRBV12-3 or TRBV12-4 to TRBJ1-5; D not resolved. The CDR3 sequence is 14 residues long. V was cut by 6 bases and J by 3 bases, with 12 bases left in between. CDR3 sequence: CASSLGDLNQPQHF. DNA for the CDR3: TGTGCCAGCAGCCTTGGAGACCTCAATCAGCCCCAGCATTTT.

This clonotype was detected only once. The chain combines TRBV24-1 with TRBJ2-3; TRBD2 might be the D (5 bases). V was shortened by 9 bases and J by 4 bases, with 13 bases between the two germline ends. Germline lookup yields CDR1 KGHDR and CDR2 SFDVKD. CDR3 length: 13 amino acids. The CDR3, as DNA: TGTGCCACCGGGAGTCAGTTCCCAGATACGCAGTATTTT. It codes for CATGSQFPDTQYF.

The chain uses TRBV30 and TRBJ2-1; D gene ambiguous. Germline V gene lookup returns CDR1 GTSNPN and CDR2 SVGIG (reference sequence). This CDR3 has 14 residues. V lost 2 bases to trimming and J lost 8 bases, with 16 bases between them. The CDR3: CAWSFENNDDEQFF. The CDR3 DNA reads as TGTGCCTGGAGTTTTGAAAACAACGACGATGAGCAGTTCTTC.

The V call is TRBV6-5, the J call TRBJ2-7; D not resolved. The CDR3 contains 14 residues. Germline assignment: CDR1 MNHEY and CDR2 SVGAGI. V was clipped by 2 bases and J by 7 bases, with 15 bases between them. As DNA, the CDR3 is TGTGCCAGCAGTTACGAAGCAACTTATAGGGAGCAGTACTTC. Residues: CASSYEATYREQYF.

The CDR3 sequence is CASSPRTGSGTDTQYF. DNA for the CDR3: TGTGCCAGCAGTCCCAGGACAGGTTCAGGCACAGATACGCAGTATTTT. The gene calls are TRBV28 and TRBJ2-3; 7 bases fit TRBD1. V trimming: 5 bases; J trimming: 1 base; junction bases outside the gene matches: 9. The CDR3 totals 16 residues. Germline V gives CDR1 MDHEN, CDR2 SYDVKM.